The TCR beta chain described here comes from a study of patients and donors after allogeneic stem cell transplantation. V dropped 1 base and J dropped 1 base, with 9 bases sitting between them. Germline V gives CDR1 SGDLS, CDR2 YYNGEE. The CDR3 sequence is 15 residues long. This clonotype was counted between two and nine times. TCRdb fed the RT-PCR reads into MiXCR, producing one record per CDR3 protein. Of some 200,000 distinct CDR3 sequences detected, around two fifths appear once; the ten largest clones hold 33%. The rearrangement joins TRBV9 to TRBJ1-3; tentative D call: TRBD1 (5 bases). The origin of this receptor is a human donor who was either an allogeneic HSCT recipient or a stem cell or donor lymphocyte infusion donor (not recorded which). It is not recorded whose cells these are; they may come from a transplant donor. Sequenced material: blood, either unsorted or a sorted T cell fraction (not recorded which). This CDR3 reads CASSVQGVSGNTIYF. CDR3 in DNA: TGTGCCAGCAGCGTACAGGGAGTTTCTGGAAACACCATATATTTT.